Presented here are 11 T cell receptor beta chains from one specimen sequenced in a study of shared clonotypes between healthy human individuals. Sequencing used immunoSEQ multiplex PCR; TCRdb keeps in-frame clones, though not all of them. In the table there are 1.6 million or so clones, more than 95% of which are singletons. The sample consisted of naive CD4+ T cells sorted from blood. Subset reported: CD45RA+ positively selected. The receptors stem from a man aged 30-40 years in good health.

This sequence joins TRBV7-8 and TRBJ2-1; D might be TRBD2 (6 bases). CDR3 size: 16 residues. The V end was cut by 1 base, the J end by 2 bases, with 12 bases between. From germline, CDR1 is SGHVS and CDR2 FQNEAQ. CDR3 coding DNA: TGTGCCAGCAGCTTAGTCGCGGGACTTCCCTACAATGAGCAGTTCTTC. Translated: CASSLVAGLPYNEQFF.

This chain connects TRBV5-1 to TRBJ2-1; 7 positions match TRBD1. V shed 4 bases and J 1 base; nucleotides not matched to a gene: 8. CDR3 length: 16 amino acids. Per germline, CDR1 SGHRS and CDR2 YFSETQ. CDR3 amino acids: CASSARQGGSYNEQFF. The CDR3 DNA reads TGCGCCAGCAGCGCCCGACAGGGTGGGTCCTACAATGAGCAGTTCTTC.

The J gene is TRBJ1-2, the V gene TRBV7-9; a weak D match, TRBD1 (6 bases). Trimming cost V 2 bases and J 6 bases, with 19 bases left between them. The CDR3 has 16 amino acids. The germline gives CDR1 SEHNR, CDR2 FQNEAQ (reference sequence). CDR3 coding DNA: TGTGCCAGCAGCTTATTGTCGGTCGTGGACAGAAATGGCTACACCTTC. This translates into CASSLLSVVDRNGYTF.

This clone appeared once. CDR3 sequence reads: CASSLRVGTDTQYF. The CDR3 DNA sequence: TGTGCCAGCAGCCTACGGGTGGGCACAGATACGCAGTATTTT. The chain carries TRBV7-9 and TRBJ2-3, with D unresolved. The CDR3 totals 14 residues. CDR1 is SEHNR and CDR2 is FQNEAQ in the germline V gene (reference sequence). With 5 bases removed from V and 1 base from J, the gap between germline ends came to 10 bases.

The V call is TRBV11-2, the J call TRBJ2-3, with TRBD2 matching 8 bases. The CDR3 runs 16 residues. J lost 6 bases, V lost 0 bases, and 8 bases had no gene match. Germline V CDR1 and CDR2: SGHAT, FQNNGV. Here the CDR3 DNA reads TGTGCCAGCAGCTTAGATCCCCGGGGGGGTTTGGATACGCAGTATTTT. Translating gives CASSLDPRGGLDTQYF.

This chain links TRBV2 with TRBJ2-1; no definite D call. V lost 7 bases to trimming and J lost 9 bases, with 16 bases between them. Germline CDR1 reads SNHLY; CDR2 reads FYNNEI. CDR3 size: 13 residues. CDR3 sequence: CASIKEPLGEQFF. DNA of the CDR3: TGTGCCAGCATTAAGGAGCCCCTCGGTGAGCAGTTCTTC.

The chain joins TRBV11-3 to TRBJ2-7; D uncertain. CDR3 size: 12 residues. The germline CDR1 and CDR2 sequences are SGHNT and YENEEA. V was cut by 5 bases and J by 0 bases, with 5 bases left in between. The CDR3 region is CASSRSSYEQYF. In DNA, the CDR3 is TGTGCCAGCAGCCGATCCTCCTACGAGCAGTACTTC.

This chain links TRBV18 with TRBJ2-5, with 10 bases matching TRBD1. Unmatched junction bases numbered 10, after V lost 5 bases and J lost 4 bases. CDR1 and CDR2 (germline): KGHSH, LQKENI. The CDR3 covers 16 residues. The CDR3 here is CASSFSTGGGRETQYF. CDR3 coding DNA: TGTGCCAGCTCATTTTCGACAGGGGGCGGCCGAGAGACCCAGTACTTC.

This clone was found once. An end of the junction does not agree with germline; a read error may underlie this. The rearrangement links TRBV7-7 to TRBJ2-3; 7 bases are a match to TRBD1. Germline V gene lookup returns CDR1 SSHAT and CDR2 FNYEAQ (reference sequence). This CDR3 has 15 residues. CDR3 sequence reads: CASSTIRGRGDTQYF. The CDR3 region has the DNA TGTGCTAGCAGCACGATTAGGGGGCGCGGAGATACGCAGTATTTT.

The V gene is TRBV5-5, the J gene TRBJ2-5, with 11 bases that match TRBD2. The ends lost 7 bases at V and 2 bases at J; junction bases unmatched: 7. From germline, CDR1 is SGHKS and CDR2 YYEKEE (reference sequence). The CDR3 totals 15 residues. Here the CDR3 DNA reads TGTGCCAGCGGCAGGGCTAGCGGGAGGCAAGAGACCCAGTACTTC. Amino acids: CASGRASGRQETQYF.

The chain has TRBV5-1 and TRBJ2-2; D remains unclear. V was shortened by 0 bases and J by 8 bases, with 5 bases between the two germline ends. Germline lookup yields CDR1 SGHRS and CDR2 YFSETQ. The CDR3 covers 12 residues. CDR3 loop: CASSLELGELFF. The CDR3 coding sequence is TGCGCCAGCAGCTTGGAACTGGGGGAGCTGTTTTTT.